This TCR beta chain was sequenced for a study of blood T cell repertoires in COVID-19 (dated by TCRdb to about 2020). Some background on the complete study: Samples from collaborators originated in the United States, Italy and Spain and spanned both the acute and convalescent phases of COVID-19. The samples were drawn from the first 160 participants of the ongoing ImmuneRACE study and from more than 1,000 subjects provided by 6 global collaborators. The repertoires were made available in a free public database intended to serve as a resource for research on the immune response to SARS-CoV-2. Subjects who had been exposed to COVID-19, were actively infected with it, or had recovered from it provided the deeply sampled blood TCRbeta repertoires that made up the dataset. The prospective study material was composed of cDNA or gDNA derived from T cells, B-cell-depleted T cells, or PBMCs. Where HLA class I and class II types were available, the types were taken from metadata supplied by the sample provider, not from assay-based typing. A de-identified subject ID, COVID-19 status, age in years and sex were almost always included in the sample metadata.

The immunoSEQ Assay, a bias-controlled multiplex PCR, was used to amplify TCRbeta CDR3 regions from genomic DNA. The original methods were these. The number of nucleated cells in each sample was estimated by amplification of reference gene primers within the assay. Sequence reads were collapsed and filtered to measure the absolute abundance of every unique TCRbeta CDR3 rearrangement. For each sample, productive Simpson clonality was calculated as the square root of Simpson's diversity index across productive rearrangements. TCRdb provides this immuneACCESS table in a form limited to in-frame rearrangements. Some clones are lacking; in checked studies, under half of them reflect an unresolved V gene, and why the rest are absent is not known. For V, J and clone size, that table is used; D and trimming come from the DNA. Recorded for this sample are under 200,000 clones; 65% to 90% of them occurred a single time. In total, the top ten clones hold 8% to 10% of the sample.

Whole blood was collected in K2EDTA tubes by collaborating institutions according to the institutions' own protocols. For TCRbeta analysis, collaborators shipped samples as frozen whole blood, isolated PBMCs, or DNA extracted from either of those sample types. Beyond this particular receptor, the publication reports: The amount of clinical and demographic metadata varied by source and participant and was provided uncurated.

Turning to this clone: Its antigen remains unidentified. Per-nucleotide qualities are absent, and no much larger clonotype sits a single base away.

Per the germline V gene (reference sequence), SGHNT is the CDR1 and YYREEE is the CDR2. Here V drops 2 bases and J drops 1 base, and the junction holds 6 bases not matched to any gene. The CDR3 runs 15 residues from the cysteine to the phenylalanine. Only CDR3 DNA is held: 45 bases, read in frame from base 1. Sequenced material: peripheral blood. This TCR derives from a man aged 55 to 70 with acute or convalescent COVID-19. The rearrangement joined TRBV5-4 to TRBJ2-7, and 7 bases in between align with TRBD1. The sequence in DNA is TGTGCCAGCAGCTTACCGACAGGGTTATCCTACGAGCAGTACTTC. Its product reads: CASSLPTGLSYEQYF.